Following are 31 T cell receptor beta chains from one sample sequenced in a study of blood T cell repertoires in COVID-19. Profiling relied on immunoSEQ multiplex PCR, and the TCRdb table lists in-frame clones only, not all of them. Among 95,000 to 110,000 clones listed, roughly 80% were seen once. Sequences were obtained from peripheral blood. The receptors stem from a woman older than 75 with active or convalescent COVID-19.

The chain joins TRBV7-9 to TRBJ2-1; 10 bases match TRBD2. V gave up 5 bases and J gave up 8 bases; unmatched junction bases: 12. The CDR3 has 16 amino acids. Germline-derived CDR1 and CDR2 are SEHNR and FQNEAQ (reference sequence). DNA of the CDR3: TGTGCCAGCAGCGACCCTACCGGGACTAGCGTCGATGAGCAGTTCTTC. It translates to CASSDPTGTSVDEQFF.

V and J are TRBV10-3 and TRBJ1-2; a possible D gene is TRBD1 (6 bases). The CDR3 consists of 15 residues. CDR1 and CDR2 (germline): ENHRY, SYGVKD. Trimming shortened V by 6 bases and J by 2 bases, and 16 bases separated the two germline ends. The DNA of the CDR3 is TGTGCCATCAGAGAAAACCAGGGGAGAAACTATGGCTACACCTTC. Protein product: CAIRENQGRNYGYTF.

The V gene is TRBV19, the J gene TRBJ1-4; 7 bases are shared with TRBD1. The CDR3 is made up of 17 amino acids. V was clipped by 6 bases and J by 0 bases; unmatched bases: 10. In germline, CDR1 is LNHDA, CDR2 SQIVND (reference sequence). The CDR3 coding sequence is TGTGCCAGTAGCGACGACAGGGAGGCGGCAACTAATGAAAAACTGTTTTTT. It yields the protein CASSDDREAATNEKLFF.

This rearrangement joins TRBV5-8 to TRBJ2-1; 11 bases fit TRBD1. The V and J ends lost 7 bases and 2 bases, in that order; junction bases with no gene match: 8. Germline V gene sequence: CDR1 SGHTS, CDR2 YDEGEE. This CDR3 has 16 residues. The CDR3 reads CASSRGTGGTYNEQFF. The CDR3, as DNA: TGTGCCAGCTCCAGGGGGACAGGGGGGACCTACAATGAGCAGTTCTTC.

This rearrangement joins TRBV7-9 to TRBJ2-5, with 15 bases identical to TRBD2. Germline lookup yields CDR1 SEHNR and CDR2 FQNEAQ (reference sequence). This CDR3 has 15 amino acids. The V gene end was trimmed by 1 base and the J gene end by 7 bases; junction bases not matched to a gene: 1. CDR3 coding DNA: TGTGCCAGCAGCTTAGGGACTAGCGGGGGGGTGACCCAGTACTTC. Translation: CASSLGTSGGVTQYF.

For the CDR3, the DNA is TGCGCCAGCAGCTTGGCGGGAGACCAAGAGACCCAGTACTTC. Amino acids: CASSLAGDQETQYF. V gene TRBV5-1 combines with J gene TRBJ2-5, with D possibly being TRBD2 (6 bases). The CDR3 is made up of 14 amino acids. V lost 0 bases and J lost 0, with 6 bases in between. Per the germline V gene, CDR1 is SGHRS and CDR2 is YFSETQ. The whole variable domain, remainder taken from reference TRBV5-1 and TRBJ2-5, is KAGVTQTPRYLIKTRGQQVTLSCSPISGHRSVSWYQQTPGQGLQFLFEYFSETQRNKGNFPGRFSGRQFSNSRSEMNVSTLELGDSALYLCASSLAGDQETQYFGPGTRLLVL.

This clone showed up just a few times. V usage is TRBV10-3 and J usage is TRBJ1-2, with 7 positions matching TRBD1. The junction had 8 bases not matched to a gene; V was cut back by 5 bases and J by 8 bases. The germline V gene has CDR1 ENHRY and CDR2 SYGVKD. The CDR3 totals 13 residues. CDR3 loop: CAISLDRAEGYTF. DNA of the CDR3: TGTGCCATCAGTCTAGACAGGGCGGAAGGCTACACCTTC.

The genes are TRBV6-8 and TRBJ1-1; D gene unclear. The CDR3 loop spans 12 amino acids. Deletions cut 11 bases from V and 1 base from J, with 11 bases between. The germline CDR1 and CDR2 sequences are MNHGY and SAAAGT. The CDR3 sequence is CALYGGNTEAFF. The CDR3 bases are TGTGCCCTCTACGGCGGGAACACTGAAGCTTTCTTT.

V is TRBV5-1 and J is TRBJ2-3; TRBD2 agrees at 12 bases. Germline CDR1 and CDR2: SGHRS and YFSETQ. This CDR3 comprises 14 residues. Trimming at V came to 7 bases and at J to 3 bases, leaving 3 bases not matched to a gene. CDR3 sequence (DNA): TGCGCCAGCGTCGGACTAGCGGGAACAGATACGCAGTATTTT. Protein product: CASVGLAGTDTQYF.

The count of this clone is one. V is TRBV7-9 and J is TRBJ2-1; 11 bases line up with TRBD2. The trim removed 5 bases at V and 10 bases at J, leaving 10 bases unmatched. This CDR3 has 15 residues. Germline CDR1 is SEHNR and CDR2 is FQNEAQ (reference sequence). The CDR3 DNA reads as TGTGCCAGCAGCCTACTAGCGGGAGAGGCGGGGGAGCAGTTCTTC. Translation: CASSLLAGEAGEQFF.

The chain is built from TRBV7-2 and TRBJ2-1; 9 bases map to TRBD1. The germline gives CDR1 SGHTA, CDR2 FQGNSA. CDR3 length: 13 residues. V was clipped by 6 bases and J by 7 bases; unmatched bases: 4. DNA for the CDR3: TGTGCCAGCAGTCCGGGACAGGGAAATGAGCAGTTCTTC. Its translation: CASSPGQGNEQFF.

V is TRBV28 and J is TRBJ2-7, with a tentative D call TRBD1 (6 bases). The germline V gene has CDR1 MDHEN and CDR2 SYDVKM. The CDR3 extends over 14 amino acids. Trimming shortened V by 3 bases and J by 5 bases, and 14 bases separated the two germline ends. Here the CDR3 reads CASSLSYRVHEQYF. CDR3 in DNA: TGTGCCAGCAGTTTGTCGTACAGGGTCCACGAGCAGTACTTC.

J is TRBJ1-2 and V is TRBV5-1, with D perhaps TRBD1 (6 bases). The V gene's germline CDR1 is SGHRS and CDR2 YFSETQ. CDR3 length equals 17 residues. The V gene lost 1 base and the J gene lost 6 bases, with 22 bases spanning the gap. The CDR3 sequence: CASSLMPTGSLGHGYTF. In DNA, the CDR3 is TGCGCCAGCAGCTTGATGCCGACAGGCTCTTTGGGCCATGGCTACACCTTC.

This rearrangement joins TRBV5-4 to TRBJ2-5, with TRBD2 identical over 9 bases. Germline V gene data show CDR1 as SGHNT and CDR2 as YYREEE (reference sequence). The CDR3 spans 15 residues. V lost 4 bases and J lost 3; bases outside the gene matches: 7. The CDR3 loop is CASSRSRGGKETQYF. The CDR3 DNA reads as TGTGCCAGCAGCAGGTCGCGGGGGGGTAAAGAGACCCAGTACTTC.

Remarks on this clone: Other nucleotide sequences in the sample specify the same CDR3. The J gene is TRBJ2-2, the V gene TRBV5-1; TRBD1 aligns across 9 bases. The junction had 1 base not matched to a gene; V was cut back by 0 bases and J by 4 bases. CDR3 length equals 15 residues. Germline CDR1 and CDR2: SGHRS and YFSETQ. The CDR3 loop is CASSLGQGGTGELFF. CDR3 sequence (DNA): TGCGCCAGCAGCTTGGGACAGGGGGGCACCGGGGAGCTGTTTTTT.

The genes are TRBV4-3 and TRBJ2-1; D unclear. Trimming left V 4 bases short and J 10 bases short, with 14 bases between. The CDR3 is 13 amino acids. Looked up from germline, CDR1 is LGHNA and CDR2 is YSLEER. CDR3 nucleotide sequence: TGCGCCAGCAGCCGATTGGGTGGCGGAGAGCAGTTCTTC. This sequence encodes CASSRLGGGEQFF.

This clone was seen repeatedly, ten times or more. The chain uses TRBV4-2 and TRBJ2-7; 10 bases are a match to TRBD2. The CDR3 loop spans 15 amino acids. Trimming removed 3 bases from V and 3 bases from J; junction bases left unmatched: 5. Germline values: CDR1 LGHNA, CDR2 YNFKEQ. The DNA for the CDR3 is TGTGCCAGCAGCCAGAGCGGGGGGGTTTACTACGAGCAGTACTTC. Translated, it gives CASSQSGGVYYEQYF.

The gene calls are TRBV19 and TRBJ1-2; 8 positions match TRBD1. The CDR3 extends over 14 amino acids. With 9 bases clipped from V and 3 bases from J, the junction kept 9 bases outside the gene matches. Germline loops: CDR1 LNHDA, CDR2 SQIVND (reference sequence). The CDR3 sequence is CASTGTGHYYGYTF. In DNA form, the CDR3 reads TGTGCCAGCACCGGGACAGGCCACTACTATGGCTACACCTTC.

This clone turned up a few times. The genes are TRBV7-8 and TRBJ2-1, with D perhaps TRBD2 (6 bases). CDR1 and CDR2 (germline): SGHVS, FQNEAQ. V was pared by 5 bases and J by 12 bases, with 23 bases between. CDR3 size: 15 residues. The CDR3, as DNA: TGTGCCAGCAGCCCACCGGGACTCACAACCGTAGGGCAGTTCTTC. Its translation is CASSPPGLTTVGQFF.

A few counts support this clone. The chain links TRBV24-1 to TRBJ2-1; D is perhaps TRBD1 (5 bases). The germline V gene encodes CDR1 KGHDR and CDR2 SFDVKD. The CDR3 extends over 11 amino acids. V was trimmed by 6 bases and J by 7 bases, leaving 6 bases between them. CDR3 DNA: TGTGCCACCAGTCGACAGAATGAGCAGTTCTTC. Amino acids: CATSRQNEQFF.

The rearrangement uses TRBV7-9 and TRBJ2-1; D call uncertain. Per the germline V gene, CDR1 is SEHNR and CDR2 is FQNEAQ (reference sequence). The V gene lost 3 bases and the J gene lost 4 bases, with 7 bases spanning the gap. The CDR3 runs to 13 residues. The CDR3 reads CASSLSGYNEQFF. In nucleotides, the CDR3 is TGTGCCAGCAGCTTGTCAGGATACAATGAGCAGTTCTTC.

The chain has TRBV5-1 and TRBJ2-3, with TRBD1 identical over 11 bases. CDR1 is SGHRS, CDR2 YFSETQ, per germline. V lost 0 bases and J lost 6; bases outside the gene matches: 6. This CDR3 has 16 residues. The CDR3 bases are TGCGCCAGCAGCTTGGTTGGGACAGGGGGAACGGATACGCAGTATTTT. It yields the protein CASSLVGTGGTDTQYF.

The rearrangement uses TRBV28 and TRBJ2-6; 7 nucleotides align to TRBD2. Germline CDR1 MDHEN, CDR2 SYDVKM. CDR3 length: 15 residues. J lost 2 bases, V lost 2 bases, and 0 bases had no gene match. Written as DNA, the CDR3 is TGTGCCAGCAGTTTAACTAGCGCTGGGGCCAACGTCCTGACTTTC. Amino acids: CASSLTSAGANVLTF.

V and J are TRBV6-5 and TRBJ1-2; 9 nucleotides match TRBD1. V shed 6 bases and J 7 bases; nucleotides not matched to a gene: 6. CDR3 length: 13 amino acids. Germline V gene sequence: CDR1 MNHEY, CDR2 SVGAGI. The CDR3 region has the DNA TGTGCCAGCAGGCAAGGGACAGGGTCTGGCTACACCTTC. Amino acid sequence: CASRQGTGSGYTF.

The chain combines TRBV19 with TRBJ1-6; perhaps TRBD1 as D (6 bases). The V and J ends lost 9 bases and 6 bases respectively, with 18 bases between them. The CDR3 covers 15 residues. Germline-derived CDR1 and CDR2 are LNHDA and SQIVND (reference sequence). CDR3 protein: CASLKGGRGNSPLHF. The DNA for the CDR3 is TGTGCCAGCCTGAAAGGAGGCAGGGGTAATTCACCCCTCCACTTT.

This clone appeared a few times. The rearrangement uses TRBV19 and TRBJ1-1, with D tentatively TRBD1 (6 bases). The V and J ends lost 2 bases and 5 bases respectively, with 9 bases between them. The CDR3 is 13 amino acids. Germline V CDR1 and CDR2: LNHDA, SQIVND (reference sequence). For the CDR3, the DNA is TGTGCCAGTAGTATAAGGGGGAATACTGAAGCTTTCTTT. This codes for CASSIRGNTEAFF.

The chain joins TRBV27 to TRBJ2-7, with 7 bases identical to TRBD1. CDR1 and CDR2 (germline): MNHEY, SMNVEV (reference sequence). V lost 2 bases and J lost 0; bases outside the gene matches: 4. This CDR3 has 15 amino acids. CDR3 amino acids: CASSLGPGGSYEQYF. CDR3 nucleotides: TGTGCCAGCAGTTTAGGGCCAGGGGGCTCCTACGAGCAGTACTTC.

V is TRBV6-6 and J is TRBJ1-1; D is perhaps TRBD1 (5 bases). This CDR3 region has 16 residues. The V gene lost 2 bases and the J gene lost 8 bases, with 21 bases spanning the gap. The V gene's germline CDR1 is MNHNY and CDR2 SVGAGI (reference sequence). Written as DNA, the CDR3 is TGTGCCAGCAGTTACGGAGGGGTCATTACGAACTTAGAAGCTTTCTTT. Protein sequence: CASSYGGVITNLEAFF.

This clone appeared a few times. The chain combines TRBV18 with TRBJ1-1, with D tentatively TRBD1 (5 bases). The CDR3 is 15 residues long. The V gene's germline CDR1 is KGHSH and CDR2 LQKENI. With 1 base removed from V and 7 bases from J, the gap between germline ends came to 16 bases. CDR3 sequence (DNA): TGTGCCAGCTCACCACGGTGGGGGGAGATAGGTGAAGCTTTCTTT. Translation: CASSPRWGEIGEAFF. The entire variable domain, with the rest obtained from reference TRBV18 and TRBJ1-1, is as follows: NAGVMQNPRHLVRRRGQEARLRCSPMKGHSHVYWYRQLPEEGLKFMVYLQKENIIDESGMPKERFSAEFPKEGPSILRIQQVVRGDSAAYFCASSPRWGEIGEAFFGQGTRLTVV.

V and J are TRBV10-3 and TRBJ2-5; D perhaps matches TRBD1 (6 bases). Trimming cost V 0 bases and J 1 base, with 6 bases left between them. CDR1 is ENHRY and CDR2 is SYGVKD in the germline V gene. CDR3 length: 14 amino acids. The CDR3 sequence: CAISESGGQETQYF. CDR3 in DNA: TGTGCCATCAGTGAGTCAGGGGGCCAAGAGACCCAGTACTTC.

The DNA of the CDR3 is TGTGCCAGCAGCGTAGGAGGGGGTAGCTCACCCCTCCACTTT. Translation gives CASSVGGGSSPLHF. This chain uses TRBV9 with TRBJ1-6, with D perhaps matching TRBD1 (6 bases). Trimming removed 0 bases from V and 10 bases from J, with 11 bases in between. The CDR3 covers 14 residues. The V gene's germline CDR1 is SGDLS and CDR2 YYNGEE.